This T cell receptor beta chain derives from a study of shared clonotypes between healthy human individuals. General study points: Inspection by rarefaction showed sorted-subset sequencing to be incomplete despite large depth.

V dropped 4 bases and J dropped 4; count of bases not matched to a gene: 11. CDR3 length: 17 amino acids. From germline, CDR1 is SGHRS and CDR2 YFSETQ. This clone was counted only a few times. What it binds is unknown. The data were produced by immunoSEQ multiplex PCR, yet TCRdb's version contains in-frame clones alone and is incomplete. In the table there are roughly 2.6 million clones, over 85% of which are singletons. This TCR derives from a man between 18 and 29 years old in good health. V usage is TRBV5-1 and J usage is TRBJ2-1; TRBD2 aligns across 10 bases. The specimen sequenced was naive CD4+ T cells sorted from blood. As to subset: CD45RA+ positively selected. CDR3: CASSMAPLAGVYNEQFF. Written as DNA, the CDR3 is TGCGCCAGCAGCATGGCCCCCCTAGCGGGGGTATACAATGAGCAGTTCTTC.